Each of the 23 T cell receptor beta chains below was sequenced from the same sample in a study of cytomegalovirus exposure and HLA in healthy donors. Amplification used 60 Vbeta primers and 13 Jbeta primers. Some clones are missing from TCRdb's copy, which holds only in-frame ones; the method was immunoSEQ multiplex PCR. Among more than 85,000 clones listed, 60% to 80% were seen once. The specimen was PBMCs. These receptor sequences come from a female donor in good health and CMV-seronegative.

This chain uses TRBV11-3 with TRBJ1-6, with 7 positions matching TRBD1. Trimming cost V 4 bases and J 10 bases; bases outside gene matches: 10. CDR3 length equals 15 residues. In germline, CDR1 is SGHNT, CDR2 YENEEA. CDR3 region: CASSSRQGHGSPLHF. CDR3 in DNA: TGTGCCAGCAGCTCGAGACAGGGTCACGGGTCACCCCTCCACTTT.

This chain links TRBV6-1 with TRBJ2-1; 10 positions agree with TRBD2. The germline gives CDR1 MNHNS, CDR2 SASEGT. The CDR3 is made up of 15 amino acids. V was clipped by 6 bases and J by 3 bases; unmatched bases: 5. CDR3 sequence: CASRSGTSDYNEQFF. CDR3 DNA sequence: TGTGCCAGCAGGTCCGGGACTAGCGACTACAATGAGCAGTTCTTC.

This chain uses TRBV6-5 with TRBJ2-2; D is perhaps TRBD2 (7 bases). V dropped 3 bases and J dropped 3 bases, with 14 bases sitting between them. The CDR3 length is 16 residues. Germline CDR1 MNHEY, CDR2 SVGAGI. CDR3 DNA sequence: TGTGCCAGCAGTTATGGGGGGGCGCAAGACACCGGGGAGCTGTTTTTT. This gives the protein CASSYGGAQDTGELFF.

The V gene is TRBV18, the J gene TRBJ2-7, with D perhaps matching TRBD1 (6 bases). The CDR3 is made up of 15 amino acids. Per the germline V gene, CDR1 is KGHSH and CDR2 is LQKENI. V dropped 3 bases and J dropped 3 bases, with 15 bases sitting between them. CDR3 nucleotides: TGTGCCAGCTCACCGGCGACAGGCCCTTACTACGAGCAGTACTTC. Its protein is CASSPATGPYYEQYF. Full variable domain (rest looked up from reference TRBV18 and TRBJ2-7): NAGVMQNPRHLVRRRGQEARLRCSPMKGHSHVYWYRQLPEEGLKFMVYLQKENIIDESGMPKERFSAEFPKEGPSILRIQQVVRGDSAAYFCASSPATGPYYEQYFGPGTRLTVT.

V gene TRBV18 combines with J gene TRBJ2-7, with TRBD2 as a possible D gene (6 bases). The V end lost 6 bases, the J end lost 3 bases, and 12 bases lay between the germline ends. CDR1 is KGHSH and CDR2 is LQKENI in the germline V gene. This CDR3 region has 13 residues. The CDR3 nucleotides are TGTGCCAGCTCGCCGCCCGGGAGCTACGAGCAGTACTTC. Amino acids: CASSPPGSYEQYF.

J is TRBJ2-1 and V is TRBV18, with TRBD2 identical over 12 bases. The junction had 13 bases not matched to a gene; V was cut back by 1 base and J by 0 bases. This CDR3 spans 21 amino acids. CDR1 KGHSH and CDR2 LQKENI come from the germline V gene. CDR3 in DNA: TGTGCCAGCTCACCACGAGAGGGACTAGCGGGCCTGGGAATCTCCTACAATGAGCAGTTCTTC. Translated, it gives CASSPREGLAGLGISYNEQFF.

The chain employs TRBV19 and TRBJ1-2, with no clear D. The CDR3 runs 15 residues. V was clipped by 0 bases and J by 4 bases, with 12 bases between them. Per the germline V gene, CDR1 is LNHDA and CDR2 is SQIVND (reference sequence). CDR3 nucleotides: TGTGCCAGTAGTATAGATTACTCGCACTCCTATGGCTACACCTTC. Translating gives CASSIDYSHSYGYTF.

The chain couples TRBV28 to TRBJ2-7; 12 nucleotides agree with TRBD2. The V segment lost 3 bases and the J segment 3 bases; nucleotides outside the gene matches: 9. The CDR3 consists of 17 residues. In germline, CDR1 is MDHEN, CDR2 SYDVKM. The CDR3 DNA reads TGTGCCAGCAGTTTGGATCTAGCGGGAGGGCCCATCTACGAGCAGTACTTC. It translates to CASSLDLAGGPIYEQYF.

The chain's CDR3 is CASSRYFAGNPFGTEAFF. CDR3 DNA: TGTGCCAGCAGTCGTTATTTTGCAGGGAATCCCTTTGGAACTGAAGCTTTCTTT. V gene TRBV7-9 combines with J gene TRBJ1-1; TRBD1 might be the D (5 bases). Trimming took 6 bases from V and 5 from J, leaving 28 bases between them. The CDR3 consists of 18 residues. Germline V gives CDR1 SEHNR, CDR2 FQNEAQ (reference sequence).

This clone was observed once. The same CDR3 can be traced to other DNA sequences in this sample. This chain connects TRBV27 to TRBJ1-5, with D hard to call. CDR3 length: 13 residues. Germline values: CDR1 MNHEY, CDR2 SMNVEV (reference sequence). Trimming pared 3 bases from V and 6 bases from J, leaving 9 bases between. CDR3 region: CASSFGGGQPQHF. As DNA, the CDR3 is TGTGCCAGCAGTTTTGGCGGTGGTCAGCCCCAGCATTTT.

This clone was recorded only once. The gene calls are TRBV7-9 and TRBJ2-2; D is ambiguous. This CDR3 is built from 12 residues. The V gene's germline CDR1 is SEHNR and CDR2 FQNEAQ (reference sequence). V lost 4 bases and J 7 bases, leaving 7 bases between the germline ends. The CDR3 coding sequence is TGTGCCAGCAGCTCGGTTGTCGGGGAGCTGTTTTTT. It encodes CASSSVVGELFF.

The chain has TRBV2 and TRBJ1-4, with TRBD1 as a possible D gene (5 bases). The germline V gene encodes CDR1 SNHLY and CDR2 FYNNEI. V lost 7 bases, J lost 0 bases, and 15 bases lay in between. The CDR3 loop spans 16 amino acids. CDR3: CASMAGPFSTNEKLFF. The CDR3 DNA reads TGTGCCAGCATGGCGGGGCCCTTCTCAACTAATGAAAAACTGTTTTTT.

This sequence joins TRBV28 and TRBJ2-7; a possible D gene is TRBD1 (5 bases). V was clipped by 7 bases and J by 2 bases, with 18 bases between them. Germline lookup yields CDR1 MDHEN and CDR2 SYDVKM. The CDR3 runs to 15 residues. In DNA, the CDR3 is TGTGCCAGCACCATACTCTCAGGGTATACCTACGAGCAGTACTTC. It specifies CASTILSGYTYEQYF. The full variable domain, completed using reference TRBV28 and TRBJ2-7, is DVKVTQSSRYLVKRTGEKVFLECVQDMDHENMFWYRQDPGLGLRLIYFSYDVKMKEKGDIPEGYSVSREKKERFSLILESASTNQTSMYLCASTILSGYTYEQYFGPGTRLTVT.

The rearrangement joins TRBV7-2 to TRBJ2-3, with 10 bases identical to TRBD2. The V segment lost 4 bases and the J segment 1 base; nucleotides outside the gene matches: 2. Germline V gives CDR1 SGHTA, CDR2 FQGNSA. CDR3 size: 15 residues. Here the CDR3 reads CASSSLAGGTDTQYF. In DNA, the CDR3 is TGTGCCAGCAGCTCCCTAGCGGGAGGCACAGATACGCAGTATTTT.

This clone appeared a few times. The genes are TRBV20-1 and TRBJ1-2; no clear D. The V end lost 4 bases, the J end lost 2 bases, and 5 bases lay between the germline ends. CDR1 is DFQATT, CDR2 SNEGSKA, per germline (reference sequence). CDR3 length: 11 residues. The CDR3 spells CSANRNYGYTF. The CDR3 DNA follows: TGCAGTGCTAACAGAAACTATGGCTACACCTTC.

The gene calls are TRBV27 and TRBJ2-7; 8 nucleotides align to TRBD1. V trimming: 5 bases; J trimming: 2 bases; junction bases outside the gene matches: 5. There are 14 residues in the CDR3. CDR1 and CDR2 (germline): MNHEY, SMNVEV (reference sequence). The CDR3, as DNA: TGTGCCAGCAGTCCCGGACAGGGACCCTACGAGCAGTACTTC. It specifies CASSPGQGPYEQYF.

This clone occurred many times. The chain recombines TRBV6-4 with TRBJ2-1, with TRBD2 identical over 7 bases. The CDR3 consists of 14 residues. Per the germline V gene, CDR1 is MRHNA and CDR2 is SNTAGT. Losses at the gene ends were 5 bases for V and 8 bases for J; bases not matched to a gene: 9. The CDR3 sequence is CASSSGNQIDEQFF. CDR3 sequence (DNA): TGTGCCAGCAGTAGCGGGAACCAGATCGATGAGCAGTTCTTC.

The J gene is TRBJ1-2, the V gene TRBV28, with 7 bases aligning to TRBD1. V was pared by 5 bases and J by 7 bases, with 1 base of the junction left unmatched. CDR1 is MDHEN, CDR2 SYDVKM, per germline. The CDR3 contains 11 residues. CDR3 sequence: CASSDRAGYTF. Here the CDR3 DNA reads TGTGCCAGCAGTGACAGGGCTGGCTACACCTTC.

The V call is TRBV4-3, the J call TRBJ1-1, with D perhaps matching TRBD1 (6 bases). V was pared by 0 bases and J by 5 bases, with 10 bases between. Germline lookup yields CDR1 LGHNA and CDR2 YSLEER. This CDR3 region has 14 residues. The CDR3 region is CASSQEDSRTEAFF. The CDR3 nucleotides are TGCGCCAGCAGCCAAGAGGACAGTAGGACTGAAGCTTTCTTT.

This chain connects TRBV9 to TRBJ1-6; D is undetermined. The CDR3 spans 15 residues. From germline, CDR1 is SGDLS and CDR2 YYNGEE. V lost 2 bases to trimming and J lost 2 bases, with 8 bases between them. In DNA, the CDR3 is TGTGCCAGCAGCGTCCGAGGGACCTATAATTCACCCCTCCACTTT. Amino acids: CASSVRGTYNSPLHF.

A few counts support this clone. The gene calls are TRBV7-9 and TRBJ1-2; 7 bases fit TRBD1. Losses at the gene ends were 1 base for V and 10 bases for J; bases not matched to a gene: 15. The CDR3 consists of 16 residues. Germline V lookup: CDR1 SEHNR, CDR2 FQNEAQ (reference sequence). CDR3 amino acids: CASSLGGWGQPSFYTF. CDR3 DNA: TGTGCCAGCAGCTTAGGCGGTTGGGGACAGCCGTCGTTCTACACCTTC.

This clone was observed a handful of times. This rearrangement joins TRBV30 to TRBJ2-3; D might be TRBD2 (5 bases). The CDR3 extends over 14 amino acids. Trimming shortened V by 0 bases and J by 2 bases, and 9 bases separated the two germline ends. Germline V gives CDR1 GTSNPN, CDR2 SVGIG (reference sequence). Written as DNA, the CDR3 is TGTGCCTGGAGTGTACTAGGAGTCACAGATACGCAGTATTTT. This codes for CAWSVLGVTDTQYF.

This clone came up a few times. This chain connects TRBV28 to TRBJ2-2, with D possibly TRBD1 on 6 matching bases. Germline V gives CDR1 MDHEN, CDR2 SYDVKM. The CDR3 has 15 residues. The V gene lost 7 bases and the J gene lost 5 bases, with 17 bases spanning the gap. The CDR3 nucleotides are TGTGCCAGCATGGACAGTGGTTTATTGACCGGGGAGCTGTTTTTT. Encoded protein: CASMDSGLLTGELFF. Drawing the rest from reference TRBV28 and TRBJ2-2, the complete variable domain is DVKVTQSSRYLVKRTGEKVFLECVQDMDHENMFWYRQDPGLGLRLIYFSYDVKMKEKGDIPEGYSVSREKKERFSLILESASTNQTSMYLCASMDSGLLTGELFFGEGSRLTVL.